The clone carrying this T cell receptor beta chain was found a few times. This specimen comes from a study of blood T cell repertoires in COVID-19. Germline loops: CDR1 MNHEY, CDR2 SVGAGI. Trimming at V came to 4 bases and at J to 9 bases, leaving 3 bases not matched to a gene. CDR3 length: 15 residues. TCRdb's table, derived via immunoSEQ multiplex PCR, lists solely in-frame clones and lacks some. Here the sample spans 250,000 to 350,000 clones, around 85% being singletons. This receptor was taken from a human donor with COVID-19, enrolled during active disease. The donor label of this sample is uncertain. V is TRBV6-5 and J is TRBJ2-1, with TRBD2 matching over 16 bases. Sequences were obtained from peripheral blood. The DNA for the CDR3 is TGTGCCAGCAGTTGGGGACTAGCGGGAGGGCCTGAGCAGTTCTTC. It yields the protein CASSWGLAGGPEQFF.